A selection of T cell receptor beta chains follows, all from one sample in a study of T cell changes during pregnancy in multiple sclerosis. Clones were sequenced by immunoSEQ multiplex PCR, and TCRdb holds only the in-frame ones, with some missing. The sample lists roughly 60,000 clones, about 91% occurring once. The sample in question was CD4+ T cells from peripheral blood mononuclear cells, obtained in the first trimester of pregnancy. The receptor set was obtained from a female donor with multiple sclerosis, enrolled in a pregnancy study. CDR3s include the opening cysteine and the closing phenylalanine or tryptophan. A D gene is named only where the DNA matches it firmly. The size field is filled for only some rows; it gives once, few, many or a size class.

cdr3_aa	cdr3_nt	j_call	d_call	clone_size	v_call
CASSPAGGGSLNTEAFF	TGTGCCAGCTCACCAGCGGGAGGGGGCTCCCTGAACACTGAAGCTTTCTTT	TRBJ1-1	TRBD1	.	TRBV18
CASSYRTGGKTF	TGTGCCAGCAGTTACCGGACAGGGGGCAAGACCTTC	TRBJ1-2	TRBD1	.	TRBV6-5
CASSFYSGEQYF	TGTGCCAGCAGTTTCTATAGCGGCGAGCAGTACTTC	TRBJ2-7	.	.	TRBV27
CASSLTSGVRTDTQYF	TGCGCCAGCAGCTTAACTAGCGGGGTTCGCACAGATACGCAGTATTTT	TRBJ2-3	TRBD2	.	TRBV5-1
CASSPRGLGTEAFF	TGTGCCAGCTCACCCAGGGGGCTCGGTACTGAAGCTTTCTTT	TRBJ1-1	TRBD1	.	TRBV18
CASSRAGGQDEQFF	TGTGCCAGCAGCCGCGCGGGGGGGCAGGATGAGCAGTTCTTC	TRBJ2-1	TRBD2	once	TRBV5-4
CASSLGGGTEAFF	TGTGCCAGCAGCTTAGGAGGGGGAACTGAAGCTTTCTTT	TRBJ1-1	.	.	TRBV7-6
CASRQGQFTLHF	TGTGCCAGTAGACAGGGACAATTCACCCTCCACTTT	TRBJ1-6	TRBD1	.	TRBV6-5
CASSQGRRGSGNIQYF	TGCGCCAGCAGCCAAGGGCGGCGGGGGTCCGGAAACATTCAGTACTTC	TRBJ2-4	TRBD2	.	TRBV4-3
CATTRGGAPLNTGELFF	TGTGCCACCACGCGGGGGGGGGCGCCCCTTAACACCGGGGAGCTGTTTTTT	TRBJ2-2	TRBD2	.	TRBV5-4
CASSLAGGWTDTQYF	TGTGCCAGCAGCCTGGCCGGAGGTTGGACAGATACGCAGTATTTT	TRBJ2-3	.	once	TRBV5-8
CASSWGGQANTGELFF	TGTGCCAGCAGCTGGGGGGGACAGGCAAACACCGGGGAGCTGTTTTTT	TRBJ2-2	.	.	TRBV5-4
CASSEVGAGWAGANVLTF	TGTGCCAGCAGTGAAGTAGGGGCAGGGTGGGCTGGGGCCAACGTCCTGACTTTC	TRBJ2-6	.	.	TRBV6-1
CASSQRTATPTGELFF	TGTGCCAGTAGTCAACGGACAGCAACCCCCACCGGGGAGCTGTTTTTT	TRBJ2-2	.	.	TRBV19
CASSQAGQGNNEQFF	TGCGCCAGCAGCCAAGCTGGTCAGGGGAACAATGAGCAGTTCTTC	TRBJ2-1	.	.	TRBV4-3
CASSRGQPQETQYF	TGTGCCAGCAGCAGGGGACAGCCCCAAGAGACCCAGTACTTC	TRBJ2-5	TRBD1	.	TRBV7-9
CASSPSTGGQPQHF	TGTGCCAGCAGCCCATCGACAGGGGGGCAGCCCCAGCATTTT	TRBJ1-5	TRBD1	.	TRBV9
CASSFGAGTTYEQYF	TGTGCCAGCAGCTTTGGTGCGGGGACTACCTACGAGCAGTACTTC	TRBJ2-7	TRBD2	.	TRBV7-2
CSVFLAGALHNEQFF	TGCAGCGTTTTCCTAGCGGGGGCCCTACACAATGAGCAGTTCTTC	TRBJ2-1	TRBD2	.	TRBV29-1
CASGPRGGAYEQYF	TGTGCTAGTGGGCCTCGGGGGGGAGCCTACGAGCAGTACTTC	TRBJ2-7	TRBD2	.	TRBV12-5
CATSGGTSEYTGELFF	TGTGCCACCAGCGGAGGGACTAGCGAGTACACCGGGGAGCTGTTTTTT	TRBJ2-2	TRBD2	.	TRBV15
CASYNQPQHF	TGCGCCAGCTATAATCAGCCCCAGCATTTT	TRBJ1-5	.	.	TRBV23-1
CASSQGLGYEQFF	TGCGCCAGCAGCCAAGGACTAGGGTATGAGCAGTTCTTC	TRBJ2-1	.	.	TRBV4-3
CASSPAGGLQETQYF	TGTGCCAGCTCACCAGCGGGGGGGCTCCAAGAGACCCAGTACTTC	TRBJ2-5	TRBD2	.	TRBV18
CASSQDEQFYEQYF	TGCGCCAGCAGCCAAGACGAACAGTTCTACGAGCAGTACTTC	TRBJ2-7	.	.	TRBV4-3
CASSTRQGAKGNTIYF	TGTGCCAGCAGCACCCGACAGGGGGCGAAAGGAAACACCATATATTTT	TRBJ1-3	TRBD1	.	TRBV7-2
CASSPQTGAYNEQFF	TGTGCCAGCAGTCCTCAGACAGGGGCCTACAATGAGCAGTTCTTC	TRBJ2-1	TRBD1	.	TRBV27
CASRSQGGSPLHF	TGCGCCAGCAGATCGCAGGGAGGTTCACCCCTCCACTTT	TRBJ1-6	.	.	TRBV5-1
CASSYTGGSSYNSPLHF	TGTGCCAGCAGTTACACAGGGGGGAGCTCCTATAATTCACCCCTCCACTTT	TRBJ1-6	TRBD1	.	TRBV6-7
CASSESYRVHTF	TGTGCCAGCAGTGAAAGTTATCGGGTACATACATTT	TRBJ1-1	.	once	TRBV6-1
CAWSRQFNQPQHF	TGTGCCTGGAGTCGACAGTTTAATCAGCCCCAGCATTTT	TRBJ1-5	.	.	TRBV30
CASSLLKSSWTGELFF	TGTGCCAGCAGCCTCCTAAAATCGTCATGGACCGGGGAGCTGTTTTTT	TRBJ2-2	.	.	TRBV2
CASSPTREGYEQYF	TGTGCCAGCTCCCCCACGAGGGAGGGTTACGAGCAGTACTTC	TRBJ2-7	TRBD2	.	TRBV18
CSGLQGYGYTF	TGCAGCGGGTTACAGGGGTATGGCTACACCTTC	TRBJ1-2	TRBD1	.	TRBV29-1
CASIPDRGRNTEAFF	TGTGCCAGCATCCCGGACAGGGGAAGGAACACTGAAGCTTTCTTT	TRBJ1-1	TRBD1	.	TRBV2
CASRGSGEVPGELFF	TGTGCCAGCAGGGGATCGGGGGAGGTACCGGGGGAGCTGTTTTTT	TRBJ2-2	.	.	TRBV7-2
CASRGGVNSPLHF	TGTGCCTCCAGAGGGGGGGTTAATTCACCCCTCCACTTT	TRBJ1-6	.	.	TRBV10-3
CASSRQGYGSSYEQYF	TGTGCCAGCAGCCGCCAGGGATACGGCAGCTCCTACGAGCAGTACTTC	TRBJ2-7	.	.	TRBV4-2
CASARDILVGYTF	TGTGCCAGCGCCCGGGATATCCTCGTGGGCTACACCTTC	TRBJ1-2	.	.	TRBV6-1
CASSYSRDNQPQHF	TGTGCCAGCAGTTACTCTCGGGATAATCAGCCCCAGCATTTT	TRBJ1-5	.	.	TRBV6-5
CASSISAEDLYGYTF	TGTGCCAGTAGTATATCAGCTGAGGATCTGTATGGCTACACCTTC	TRBJ1-2	.	.	TRBV19
CASTRDRGYEQYF	TGTGCCAGCACTCGGGACAGGGGTTACGAGCAGTACTTC	TRBJ2-7	TRBD1	.	TRBV2
CASSGRGETQYF	TGTGCCAGCAGCGGACGGGGGGAGACCCAGTACTTC	TRBJ2-5	.	.	TRBV7-2
CASSVTGLNTEAFF	TGTGCCAGCAGCGTAACGGGGTTGAACACTGAAGCTTTCTTT	TRBJ1-1	.	.	TRBV9
CASTPTGANTEAFF	TGTGCCAGCACCCCGACAGGGGCGAACACTGAAGCTTTCTTT	TRBJ1-1	TRBD1	.	TRBV11-2
CASSDLAGAAFTGELFF	TGTGCCAGCAGTGACCTAGCGGGGGCCGCGTTCACCGGGGAGCTGTTTTTT	TRBJ2-2	TRBD2	once	TRBV6-4
CASSHPRTSGGSEQFF	TGTGCCAGCAGTCACCCCCGGACTAGCGGGGGGAGTGAGCAGTTCTTC	TRBJ2-1	TRBD2	.	TRBV27
CASSWDRGRWEQYF	TGTGCCAGCAGCTGGGACAGGGGGCGATGGGAGCAGTACTTC	TRBJ2-7	TRBD1	.	TRBV7-2
CAWVIRGAQETQYF	TGTGCCTGGGTGATCCGCGGGGCCCAAGAGACCCAGTACTTC	TRBJ2-5	.	.	TRBV30
CASSLSLAGVLGEQFF	TGTGCCAGCAGCTTATCCCTAGCGGGGGTCCTTGGAGAGCAGTTCTTC	TRBJ2-1	TRBD2	.	TRBV11-2
CASSYPRVNTEAFF	TGTGCCAGCAGCTATCCCAGGGTGAACACTGAAGCTTTCTTT	TRBJ1-1	.	.	TRBV5-6
CANSSRGGDQETQYF	TGTGCCAACAGCTCCCGGGGCGGGGATCAAGAGACCCAGTACTTC	TRBJ2-5	.	once	TRBV5-4
CASSARGQADVEQYF	TGTGCCAGCAGCGCCCGGGGACAGGCAGACGTAGAGCAGTACTTC	TRBJ2-7	TRBD1	.	TRBV9
CASSAGETQYF	TGTGCCAGCAGCGCCGGAGAGACCCAGTACTTC	TRBJ2-5	.	.	TRBV7-2
CASSIPGQGVPYEQYF	TGTGCCAGTAGTATACCCGGACAGGGGGTGCCCTACGAGCAGTACTTC	TRBJ2-7	TRBD1	.	TRBV19
CASSPGDAETQYF	TGTGCCAGCAGCCCGGGGGATGCGGAGACCCAGTACTTC	TRBJ2-5	.	.	TRBV13
CASSSHRRTQYF	TGTGCCAGCAGCTCACATCGGAGGACCCAGTACTTC	TRBJ2-5	.	.	TRBV5-6
CSAREYEQYF	TGCAGTGCGCGAGAATACGAGCAGTACTTC	TRBJ2-7	.	.	TRBV20-1
CASSYRQGWGEAFF	TGTGCCAGCAGTTACCGTCAGGGCTGGGGTGAAGCTTTCTTT	TRBJ1-1	.	.	TRBV6-5
CAISEDTNQPQHF	TGTGCCATCAGTGAGGACACCAATCAGCCCCAGCATTTT	TRBJ1-5	.	.	TRBV10-3